This T cell receptor beta chain was observed in a study of patients and donors after allogeneic stem cell transplantation. MiXCR, run by TCRdb on the RT-PCR reads, gives a single entry per CDR3 protein. This sample yields some 960,000 distinct CDR3 sequences, of which more than 15% are seen a single time; approximately 5.9% belongs to the top ten. This clonotype was detected a few times. The CDR3 loop spans 15 amino acids. Looked up from germline, CDR1 is SGHDN and CDR2 is FVKESK. Trimming stripped 1 base from V and 0 bases from J, with 9 bases between. Sequencing input: blood, either unsorted or a sorted T cell fraction (not recorded which). This TCR was sampled from a human donor who was either an allogeneic HSCT recipient or a stem cell or donor lymphocyte infusion donor (not recorded which). It is not recorded whose cells these are; they may come from a transplant donor. The chain has TRBV14 and TRBJ1-1; D not certain. As DNA, the CDR3 is TGTGCCAGCAGCCAAGTTTGGACGGTGAACACTGAAGCTTTCTTT. Translating gives CASSQVWTVNTEAFF. Looking up the rest from reference TRBV14 and TRBJ1-1 gives the full variable domain: EAGVTQFPSHSVIEKGQTVTLRCDPISGHDNLYWYRRVMGKEIKFLLHFVKESKQDESGMPNNRFLAERTGGTYSTLKVQPAELEDSGVYFCASSQVWTVNTEAFFGQGTRLTVV.